This T cell receptor beta chain originates from a study of chemoradiotherapy in HPV16-positive cancers. Repeated repertoire sampling spanned the course of chemoradiotherapy. Clones were read by immunoSEQ multiplex PCR, and TCRdb kept only the in-frame ones, dropping some. The profile covers 9,000 to 13,000 clones, with about four fifths appearing a single time and about 14% taken by the ten largest. This CDR3 is 13 amino acids long. The germline CDR1 and CDR2 sequences are SGHRS and YFSETQ. The V end was cut by 0 bases, the J end by 3 bases, with 7 bases between. The V and J genes are TRBV5-1 and TRBJ2-7; no clear D gene. The material was tumor tissue, obtained from a patient who underwent chemoradiotherapy. The clonotype originates from a human donor with HPV-associated anogenital cancer. Here the CDR3 reads CASSLGRNYEQYF. The CDR3 coding sequence is TGCGCCAGCAGCTTGGGGCGGAACTACGAGCAGTACTTC.